Detailed here is one T cell receptor (beta chain). Its target is unknown. This CDR3 is 16 amino acids long. The data derive from a study of CD8 T cells in ankylosing spondylitis. A quantitative 5'-RACE method, one with molecular barcodes, was used to make TCR beta libraries. TCRdb independently ran MiXCR on the 5' RACE reads; one entry per CDR3 protein. The sample includes fewer than 650,000 distinct CDR3 sequences, roughly 13% of them seen just once. Overall study findings and caveats: Peripheral blood samples showed relatively rare disease-linked clones, and these clones were CD8+. Reportedly, matched ankylosing spondylitis synovial fluid was significantly enriched for disease-linked clones. Reports of some motif variants in reactive arthritis synovial fluid and blood predate this one. Seemingly distinctive of ankylosing spondylitis blood was a TCR beta motif formed by eight highly homologous variants.

The sequenced material came from blood, either unsorted or a sorted T cell fraction (not recorded which). The chain recombines TRBV21-1 with TRBJ2-6. TRBV21-1 is tagged as a pseudogene. The source is a male donor with ankylosing spondylitis. Written as DNA, the CDR3 is TGTGCCAGCAGCAAAAAGGACGGAGCTGGGGCCAACGTCCTGACTTTC. Its translation is CASSKKDGAGANVLTF.